The entry that follows covers one T cell receptor (beta chain) sequence. This entry is derived from a study of T cell changes during pregnancy in multiple sclerosis. Libraries were prepared by immunoSEQ multiplex PCR; TCRdb keeps only in-frame clonotypes and omits some of them. The repertoire holds fewer than 45,000 clones, with more than 75% as singletons. V shed 6 bases and J 1 base; nucleotides not matched to a gene: 0. Germline V lookup: CDR1 ENHRY, CDR2 SYGVKD. The CDR3 length is 13 residues. The receptor comes from a female donor in good health, enrolled as a control in a pregnancy study. Sequenced material: CD8+ T cells from peripheral blood mononuclear cells, taken after pregnancy. The V call is TRBV10-3, the J call TRBJ1-3, with 7 nucleotides matching TRBD1. CDR3 nucleotide sequence: TGTGCCATCAGGACAGGGTCTGGAAACACCATATATTTT. Encoded protein: CAIRTGSGNTIYF.